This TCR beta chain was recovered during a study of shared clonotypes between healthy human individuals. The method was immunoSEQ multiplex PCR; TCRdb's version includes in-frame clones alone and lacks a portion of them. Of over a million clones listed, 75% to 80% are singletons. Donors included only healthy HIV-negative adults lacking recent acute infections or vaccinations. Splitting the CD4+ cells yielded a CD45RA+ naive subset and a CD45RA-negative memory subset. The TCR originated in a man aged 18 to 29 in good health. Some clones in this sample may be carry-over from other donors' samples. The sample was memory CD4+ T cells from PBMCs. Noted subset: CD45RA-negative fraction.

The CDR3 region is CASSFVVGTSGRGAFYNEQFF. CDR3 DNA: TGCGCCAGCAGCTTCGTCGTAGGGACTAGCGGGAGGGGGGCCTTCTACAATGAGCAGTTCTTC. The rearrangement links TRBV5-1 to TRBJ2-1, with 16 bases matching TRBD2. Germline V lookup: CDR1 SGHRS, CDR2 YFSETQ. The CDR3 runs to 21 residues. V dropped 2 bases and J dropped 3; count of bases not matched to a gene: 14.